This T cell receptor beta chain was captured in a study of blood T cell repertoires in COVID-19. At the level of the study: Samples of COVID-19 (acute and convalescent) were obtained from the United States, Italy and Spain. PBMCs, B-cell-depleted T cells, or T cells were the source of the cDNA or gDNA that made up the material.

The V segment lost 2 bases and the J segment 0 bases; nucleotides outside the gene matches: 6. CDR3 length: 16 amino acids. The germline V gene encodes CDR1 MNHNS and CDR2 SASEGT. This clone was seen once. In the study's own analysis: Counts of nucleated cells, estimated from reference gene primer amplification, were obtained. Profiled with immunoSEQ multiplex PCR; TCRdb holds only in-frame clones, not every one. The D gene and trimming were derived from the DNA, and the V and J assignments and clone size from that table. Among 95,000 to 150,000 clones, around 81% were seen once, and the ten largest hold about 4%.

The sequence was collected from a woman in her 50s with acute or convalescent COVID-19. The rearrangement uses TRBV6-1 and TRBJ1-2, with 7 bases lining up with TRBD1. What was sequenced was peripheral blood. The CDR3 bases are TGTGCCAGCAGTGAAAGACAGGGTACCGCTAACTATGGCTACACCTTC. It translates to CASSERQGTANYGYTF.